These T cell receptor beta chains were read from a single sample in a study of control samples from healthy donors and cancer patients. Measured with immunoSEQ multiplex PCR; TCRdb has only the in-frame clones, and not every one. The data show approximately 160,000 clones, with 80% to 95% seen just once and over 4% held by the top ten. The material sequenced was blood. The origin of the receptors is an older woman in good health. CDR3s include the opening cysteine and the closing phenylalanine or tryptophan. D genes are given only for firm matches. Rows give clone size only sometimes, using once, few, many, or a class for an expanded clone.

abundance	v_gene	j_gene	d_gene	CDR3aa	CDR3nt
once	TRBV18	TRBJ1-2	-	CASSPFGTSNYGYTF	TGTGCCAGCTCACCTTTCGGGACATCTAACTATGGCTACACCTTC
-	TRBV11-2	TRBJ2-3	TRBD2	CASSRNGGSTDTQYF	TGTGCCAGCAGCCGGAACGGGGGGAGCACAGATACGCAGTATTTT
-	TRBV20-1	TRBJ2-3	TRBD2	CSASGLAGATDTQYF	TGCAGTGCTAGTGGGCTAGCGGGAGCCACAGATACGCAGTATTTT
-	TRBV6-2/TRBV6-3	TRBJ2-5	-	CASSRQETQYF	TGTGCCAGCAGCAGACAAGAGACCCAGTACTTC
-	TRBV5-5	TRBJ1-1	-	CASSRGEPYEAFF	TGTGCCAGCAGCCGCGGGGAGCCCTATGAAGCTTTCTTT
-	TRBV4-3	TRBJ1-2	-	CASSQDRGSYGYTF	TGCGCCAGCAGCCAAGATAGAGGGAGCTATGGCTACACCTTC
-	TRBV18	TRBJ2-7	-	CASSPRSGVYEQYF	TGTGCCAGCTCACCACGCTCAGGGGTTTACGAGCAGTACTTC
-	TRBV12-3/TRBV12-4	TRBJ1-1	-	CASRTRGEAFF	TGTGCCAGCCGAACCCGGGGGGAAGCTTTCTTT
-	TRBV27	TRBJ2-1	TRBD2	CASSFTNGGLEGSQFF	TGTGCCAGCAGTTTCACTAATGGGGGACTAGAGGGCTCGCAGTTCTTC
-	TRBV9	TRBJ1-1	-	CASSVVSGPDTEAFF	TGTGCCAGCAGCGTAGTAAGTGGCCCTGACACTGAAGCTTTCTTT
once	TRBV5-5	TRBJ2-3	TRBD1	CASRTGPQGLDTQYF	TGTGCCAGCAGAACCGGGCCACAGGGGCTAGATACGCAGTATTTT
-	TRBV19	TRBJ1-1	-	CASSSPLGQLNTEAFF	TGTGCCAGTAGTTCCCCTTTGGGGCAGTTGAACACTGAAGCTTTCTTT
-	TRBV7-9	TRBJ1-6	-	CASSLEGGRNSPLHF	TGTGCCAGCAGCTTAGAGGGGGGACGAAATTCACCCCTCCACTTT
-	TRBV5-1	TRBJ2-2	-	CASSFVGTGRGTGELFF	TGCGCCAGCAGCTTTGTTGGAACCGGGAGAGGCACCGGGGAGCTGTTTTTT
-	TRBV9	TRBJ1-4	TRBD1	CASSGRQGQLFF	TGTGCCAGCAGCGGTAGACAGGGACAACTGTTTTTT
-	TRBV6-2/TRBV6-3	TRBJ2-2	TRBD1	CASSYGAGGIGELFF	TGTGCCAGCAGTTACGGCGCAGGGGGCATCGGGGAGCTGTTTTTT
-	TRBV4-3	TRBJ1-2	-	CASSPGDGYTF	TGCGCCAGCAGCCCGGGCGATGGCTACACCTTC
-	TRBV3-1/TRBV3-2	TRBJ2-7	-	CASSLKSYEQYF	TGTGCCAGCAGCCTCAAATCCTACGAGCAGTACTTC
-	TRBV21-1	TRBJ2-7	-	CASNYPMREPYEQYF	TGTGCCAGCAATTACCCCATGAGGGAACCCTACGAGCAGTACTTC
-	TRBV21-1	TRBJ1-6	-	CASSKKMVGLGSSSYNSPLHF	-
-	TRBV19	TRBJ1-2	-	CASSIGGGAEYRGYTF	TGTGCCAGTAGTATAGGGGGGGGAGCGGAGTATCGTGGCTACACCTTC
-	TRBV6-6	TRBJ1-3	-	CASSYYNSGNTIYF	TGTGCCAGCAGTTACTACAACTCTGGAAACACCATATATTTT
-	TRBV6-5	TRBJ1-1	TRBD1	CASSIQGVAEAFF	TGTGCCAGCAGTATACAGGGGGTCGCTGAAGCTTTCTTT
-	TRBV7-9	TRBJ1-5	-	CASSLEGAHSNQPQHF	TGTGCCAGCAGCTTAGAGGGCGCCCATAGCAATCAGCCCCAGCATTTT
-	TRBV4-3	TRBJ1-4	-	CASSPHGATNEKLFF	TGCGCCAGCAGCCCTCATGGTGCAACTAATGAAAAACTGTTTTTT
-	TRBV5-8	TRBJ1-1	-	CASSSDRQPRGTEAFF	TGTGCCAGCAGCTCGGACCGACAGCCCAGGGGAACTGAAGCTTTCTTT
-	TRBV10-1	TRBJ1-2	-	CATSHGGDGYTF	TGCGCCACCTCTCACGGGGGGGACGGCTACACCTTC
-	TRBV7-2	TRBJ1-5	-	CASSFGGNQPQHF	TGTGCCAGCAGCTTTGGTGGCAATCAGCCCCAGCATTTT
-	TRBV4-2	TRBJ2-2	TRBD2	CASTAGGLTGELFF	TGTGCCAGCACGGCGGGGGGGCTTACCGGGGAGCTGTTTTTT
-	TRBV5-1	TRBJ2-2	TRBD1	CASSLPKRGQGTGELFF	TGCGCCAGCAGCTTGCCGAAAAGGGGGCAGGGCACCGGGGAGCTGTTTTTT
-	TRBV6-2/TRBV6-3	TRBJ1-2	TRBD1	CASSRDRAGGYTF	TGTGCCAGCAGCCGCGACAGGGCCGGAGGCTACACCTTC
-	TRBV7-9	TRBJ1-1	-	CASSLEGAGPSEAFF	TGTGCCAGCAGCTTAGAAGGGGCAGGGCCGAGTGAAGCTTTCTTT
-	TRBV7-2	TRBJ1-6	-	CASSLDDGSSYNSPLHF	TGTGCCAGCAGCTTAGATGACGGGAGCTCCTATAATTCACCCCTCCACTTT
-	TRBV19	TRBJ1-5	-	CASSIGADNQPQHF	TGTGCCAGTAGTATTGGGGCAGATAATCAGCCCCAGCATTTT
-	TRBV5-1	TRBJ1-1	-	CASSFGRDTEAFF	TGCGCCAGCAGCTTTGGACGGGACACTGAAGCTTTCTTT
-	TRBV5-1	TRBJ2-1	-	CASSRTGSNEQFF	TGCGCCAGCAGCCGAACAGGGTCCAATGAGCAGTTCTTC
-	TRBV19	TRBJ2-7	-	CASRVQGTLDYEQYF	TGTGCCAGCAGAGTACAGGGCACCCTCGATTACGAGCAGTACTTC
-	TRBV6-2/TRBV6-3	TRBJ2-2	TRBD1	CASSYAGTGVGELFF	TGTGCCAGCAGTTACGCAGGGACAGGGGTCGGGGAGCTGTTTTTT
-	TRBV11-2	TRBJ1-4	-	CASSRTENEKLFF	TGTGCCAGCAGCCGGACTGAGAATGAAAAACTGTTTTTT
-	TRBV18	TRBJ1-1	TRBD1	CASSLGQGLANTEAFF	TGTGCCAGCTCGTTGGGACAGGGGCTCGCGAACACTGAAGCTTTCTTT
once	TRBV3-1/TRBV3-2	TRBJ2-1	TRBD2	CASSLGTSGGVYNEQFF	TGTGCCAGCAGCCTCGGGACTAGCGGGGGGGTCTACAATGAGCAGTTCTTC
-	TRBV7-9	TRBJ1-3	-	CASSFNTGYLGNTIYF	TGTGCCAGCAGCTTCAATACAGGGTATCTTGGAAACACCATATATTTT
-	TRBV12-5	TRBJ2-2	-	CASGLVHTGAGELFF	TGTGCTAGTGGTTTGGTACATACGGGGGCCGGGGAGCTGTTTTTT
-	TRBV13	TRBJ1-6	-	CASSLGRVGAPLHF	TGTGCCAGCAGCTTAGGGAGGGTAGGTGCGCCCCTCCACTTT
-	TRBV14	TRBJ1-5	-	CASSQENPNQPQHF	TGTGCCAGCAGCCAAGAAAACCCCAATCAGCCCCAGCATTTT
-	TRBV4-3	TRBJ1-3	-	CASSQDVSTSGNTIYF	TGCGCCAGCAGCCAAGATGTCTCAACCTCTGGAAACACCATATATTTT